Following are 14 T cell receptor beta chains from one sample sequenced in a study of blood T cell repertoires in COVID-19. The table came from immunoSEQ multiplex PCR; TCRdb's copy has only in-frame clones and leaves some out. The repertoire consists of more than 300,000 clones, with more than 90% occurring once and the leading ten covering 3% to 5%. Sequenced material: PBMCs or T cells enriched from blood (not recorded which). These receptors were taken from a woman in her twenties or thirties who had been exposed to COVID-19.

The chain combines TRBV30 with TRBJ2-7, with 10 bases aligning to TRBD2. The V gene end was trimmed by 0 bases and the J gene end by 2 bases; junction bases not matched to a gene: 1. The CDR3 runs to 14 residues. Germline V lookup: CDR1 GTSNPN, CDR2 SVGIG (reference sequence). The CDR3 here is CAWSVTSGTYEQYF. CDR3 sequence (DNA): TGTGCCTGGAGTGTAACTAGCGGGACCTACGAGCAGTACTTC.

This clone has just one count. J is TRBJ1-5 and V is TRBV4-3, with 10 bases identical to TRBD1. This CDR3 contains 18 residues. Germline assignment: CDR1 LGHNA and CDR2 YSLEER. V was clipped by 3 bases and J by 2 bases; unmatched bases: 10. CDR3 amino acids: CASSQPGQGNLGNQPQHF. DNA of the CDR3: TGCGCCAGCAGCCAGCCGGGACAGGGGAATTTGGGCAATCAGCCCCAGCATTTT.

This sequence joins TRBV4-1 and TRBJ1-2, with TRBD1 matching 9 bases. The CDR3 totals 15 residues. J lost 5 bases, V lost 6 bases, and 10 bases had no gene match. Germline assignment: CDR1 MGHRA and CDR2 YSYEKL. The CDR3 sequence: CASSPYSDRGYGYTF. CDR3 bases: TGCGCCAGCAGTCCTTATTCGGACAGGGGTTATGGCTACACCTTC.

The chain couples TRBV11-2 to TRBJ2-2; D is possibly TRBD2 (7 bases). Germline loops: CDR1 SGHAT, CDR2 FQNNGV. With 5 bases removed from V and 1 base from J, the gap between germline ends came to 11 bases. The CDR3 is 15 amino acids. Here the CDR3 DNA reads TGTGCCAGCAGCCCGCGGGGGCGGAACACCGGGGAGCTGTTTTTT. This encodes CASSPRGRNTGELFF.

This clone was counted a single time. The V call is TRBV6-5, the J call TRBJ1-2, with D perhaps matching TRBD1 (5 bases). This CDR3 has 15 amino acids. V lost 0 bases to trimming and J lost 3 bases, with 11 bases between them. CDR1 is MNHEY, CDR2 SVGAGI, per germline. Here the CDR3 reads CASSYSPSGDYGYTF. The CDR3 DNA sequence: TGTGCCAGCAGTTACTCGCCTTCGGGGGACTATGGCTACACCTTC.

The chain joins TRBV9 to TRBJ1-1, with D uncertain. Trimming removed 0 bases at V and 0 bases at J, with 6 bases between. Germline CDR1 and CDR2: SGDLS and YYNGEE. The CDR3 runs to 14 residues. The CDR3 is CASSVEPLNTEAFF. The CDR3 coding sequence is TGTGCCAGCAGCGTAGAGCCGTTGAACACTGAAGCTTTCTTT.

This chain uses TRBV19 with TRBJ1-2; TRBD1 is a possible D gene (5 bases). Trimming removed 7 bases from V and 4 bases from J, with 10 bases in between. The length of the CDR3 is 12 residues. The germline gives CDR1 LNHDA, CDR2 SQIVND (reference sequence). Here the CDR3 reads CASTDRSYGYTF. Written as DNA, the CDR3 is TGTGCCAGTACTGACAGATCCTATGGCTACACCTTC.

DNA for the CDR3: TGTGCCAGCAGCTTTACTAGAGTACGGTTGGAGACCCAGTACTTC. Its protein product is CASSFTRVRLETQYF. The genes are TRBV7-8 and TRBJ2-5, with D possibly TRBD2 on 5 matching bases. Germline values: CDR1 SGHVS, CDR2 FQNEAQ. Trimming left V 3 bases short and J 5 bases short, with 16 bases between. The CDR3 is made up of 15 amino acids.

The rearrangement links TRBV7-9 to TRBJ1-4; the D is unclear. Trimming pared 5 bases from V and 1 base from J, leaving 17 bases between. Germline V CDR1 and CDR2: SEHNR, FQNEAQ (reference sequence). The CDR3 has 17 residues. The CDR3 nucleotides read TGTGCCAGCAGCGGCGTGGGAGGAGTTGTAACTAATGAAAAACTGTTTTTT. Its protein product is CASSGVGGVVTNEKLFF.

CDR3 sequence reads: CASSQDTVAGNTIYF. CDR3 DNA sequence: TGTGCCAGCAGCCAAGATACGGTAGCTGGAAACACCATATATTTT. The V and J genes are TRBV3-1 (or the pseudogene TRBV3-2) and TRBJ1-3; no clear D. V was shortened by 0 bases and J by 2 bases, with 8 bases between the two germline ends. Germline V gives CDR1 LGHDT, CDR2 YNNKEL (reference sequence). This CDR3 contains 15 residues.

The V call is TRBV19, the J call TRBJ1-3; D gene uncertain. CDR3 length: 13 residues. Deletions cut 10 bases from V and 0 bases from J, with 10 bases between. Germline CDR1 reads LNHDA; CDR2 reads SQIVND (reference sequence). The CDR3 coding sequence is TGTGCCACTAGGAGGGACTCTGGAAACACCATATATTTT. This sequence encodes CATRRDSGNTIYF.

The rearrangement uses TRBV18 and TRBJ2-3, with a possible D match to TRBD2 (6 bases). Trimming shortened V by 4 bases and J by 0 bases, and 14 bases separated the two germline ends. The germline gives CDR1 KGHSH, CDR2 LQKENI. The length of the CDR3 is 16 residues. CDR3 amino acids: CASSRRLETSTDTQYF. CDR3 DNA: TGTGCCAGCTCACGACGACTAGAGACTAGCACAGATACGCAGTATTTT.

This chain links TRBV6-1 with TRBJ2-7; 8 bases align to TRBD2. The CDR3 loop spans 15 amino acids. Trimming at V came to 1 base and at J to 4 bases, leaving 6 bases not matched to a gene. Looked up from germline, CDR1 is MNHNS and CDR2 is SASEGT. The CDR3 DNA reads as TGTGCCAGCAGTGAAGGGACTAGCTATAAGTACGAGCAGTACTTC. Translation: CASSEGTSYKYEQYF.

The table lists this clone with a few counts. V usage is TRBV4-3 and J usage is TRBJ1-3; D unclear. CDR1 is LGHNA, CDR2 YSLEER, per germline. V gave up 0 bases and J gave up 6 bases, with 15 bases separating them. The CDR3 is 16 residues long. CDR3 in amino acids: CASSQDPWARENTIYF. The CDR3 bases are TGCGCCAGCAGCCAAGATCCGTGGGCGCGGGAAAACACCATATATTTT.